The clone carrying this T cell receptor beta chain was counted at least ten times. Germline CDR1 is MDHEN and CDR2 is SYDVKM. This CDR3 is 15 amino acids long. Between the trimmed V and J ends, which lost 6 bases and 4 bases, there was a span of 18 bases. This sample stems from a study of kidney transplant recipient with SARS-CoV-2 infection. One entry per CDR3 protein, called by TCRdb with MiXCR from the reads. The data hold 200,000 to 250,000 distinct CDR3 sequences, with around 28% observed a single time. The sequences come from a blood sample, collected at baseline and around day 110 from a kidney transplant recipient. The chain joins TRBV28 to TRBJ1-2, with D possibly TRBD1 on 6 matching bases. The clonotype comes from a male patient in his thirties who had COVID-19 and was a kidney transplant recipient. The T cells may come from the graft donor. CDR3 residues: CASSPMGGRGYGYTF. The CDR3 nucleotides are TGTGCCAGCAGCCCCATGGGGGGGCGGGGCTATGGCTACACCTTC.